These T cell receptor beta chains were read from a single sample in a study of T-cell memory formation after mild COVID-19. TCRdb itself ran the 5' RACE reads through MiXCR, one entry per CDR3 protein. This sample carries roughly 620,000 distinct CDR3 sequences, over 15% of them seen once, and the ten largest clones take around 13%. Sequencing was carried out using PBMCs or a T cell subset sorted from them (not recorded which). Receptors originate from an adult woman who had mild COVID-19 (a few samples of this study predate the infection). Cell type and time point are not known. Each CDR3 is given without its conserved first and last residue. Each record gives: V gene, D gene, J gene, CDR3 protein. A D gene is named only where the DNA matches it firmly.

>TRBV11-3|TRBD1|TRBJ2-7
ASSGTGVLAYEQY
>TRBV7-8|TRBD2|TRBJ2-7
ASSLVSASGNSYEQY
>TRBV7-9|NA|TRBJ2-7
AGTGAGSYEQY
>TRBV6-6|NA|TRBJ2-3
ASSLGRNSGITDTQY
>TRBV25-1|TRBD1|TRBJ2-7
ASSVEGQGKYEQY
>TRBV18|NA|TRBJ2-7
ASSPQESAYEQY
>TRBV21-1|NA|TRBJ2-3
ASSKASSGGLTDTQY
>TRBV7-9|NA|TRBJ2-1
ASSLVAGTPRNNEQF
>TRBV11-2|TRBD2|TRBJ2-5
ASSLVLPPRTSLQETQY
>TRBV2|TRBD1|TRBJ2-1
ASDRGSTDNEQF
>TRBV7-2|NA|TRBJ2-1
ASSSLSYNEQF
>TRBV5-1|TRBD1|TRBJ2-7
ASSAGGEHY
>TRBV11-3|NA|TRBJ2-4
ASSLVGRENIQY
>TRBV7-2|TRBD2|TRBJ2-5
ASSQLGGETQY
>TRBV20-1|NA|TRBJ1-4
SAWDDEKLF
>TRBV20-1|NA|TRBJ2-7
SASGSAYEQY
>TRBV2|NA|TRBJ2-1
ASSQGAEQF